These 4 T cell receptor beta chains were sequenced from one sample in a study of blood T cell repertoires in COVID-19. Some clones are missing from TCRdb's copy, which holds only in-frame ones; the method was immunoSEQ multiplex PCR. The sample yields about 280,000 clones, about 90% seen once. The material sequenced was peripheral blood. Receptors originate from a woman in her twenties or thirties who had recovered from COVID-19.

This clone was seen more than once but under ten times. The chain uses TRBV27 and TRBJ2-7; possibly TRBD1 for D (5 bases). CDR1 and CDR2 (germline): MNHEY, SMNVEV (reference sequence). The CDR3 runs to 14 residues. V lost 7 bases, J lost 1 base, and 14 bases lay in between. Here the CDR3 DNA reads TGTGCCAGCATGATCAGGGTCGGGTCCTACGAGCAGTACTTC. Its translation is CASMIRVGSYEQYF.

This rearrangement joins TRBV19 to TRBJ1-2, with D possibly being TRBD1 (6 bases). Germline CDR1 LNHDA, CDR2 SQIVND (reference sequence). V lost 5 bases and J 2 bases, leaving 9 bases between the germline ends. This CDR3 is 13 amino acids long. This CDR3 reads CASSPGTNYGYTF. The CDR3 region has the DNA TGTGCCAGTAGTCCGGGGACAAACTATGGCTACACCTTC.

This chain connects TRBV2 to TRBJ2-2; D not resolved. V was pared by 6 bases and J by 1 base, with 6 bases between. The CDR3 has 13 amino acids. CDR1 is SNHLY, CDR2 FYNNEI, per germline. The CDR3 DNA is TGTGCCAGCAGGGGCCGGAACACCGGGGAGCTGTTTTTT. The encoded protein is CASRGRNTGELFF.

CDR3 sequence reads: CASSLETGDTEAFF. The DNA for the CDR3 is TGTGCCAGCAGCTTGGAGACAGGGGATACTGAAGCTTTCTTT. V is TRBV5-8 and J is TRBJ1-1, with 8 bases aligning to TRBD1. Germline-derived CDR1 and CDR2 are SGHTS and YDEGEE. V dropped 0 bases and J dropped 5; count of bases not matched to a gene: 3. This CDR3 region has 14 residues.